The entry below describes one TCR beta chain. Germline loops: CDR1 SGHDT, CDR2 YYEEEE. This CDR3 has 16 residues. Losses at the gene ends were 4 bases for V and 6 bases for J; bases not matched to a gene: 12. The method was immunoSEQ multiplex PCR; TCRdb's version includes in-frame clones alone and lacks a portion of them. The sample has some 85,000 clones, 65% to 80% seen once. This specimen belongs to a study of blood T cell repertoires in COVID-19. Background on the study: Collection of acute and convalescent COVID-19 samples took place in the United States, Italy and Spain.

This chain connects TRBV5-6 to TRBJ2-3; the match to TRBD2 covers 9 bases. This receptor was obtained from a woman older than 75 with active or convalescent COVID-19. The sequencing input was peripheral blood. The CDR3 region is CASSISGGTHVDTQYF. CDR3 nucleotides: TGTGCCAGCAGCATTAGCGGGGGTACCCACGTTGATACGCAGTATTTT.